Each of the 26 T cell receptor beta chains below was sequenced from the same sample in a study of cytomegalovirus exposure and HLA in healthy donors. Amplification used 60 Vbeta primers and 13 Jbeta primers. Here immunoSEQ multiplex PCR was the method, and the copy in TCRdb shows in-frame clones only, minus some. This table lists around 200,000 clones. The sequenced material came from PBMCs. These receptors were collected from a young woman in good health and CMV-seropositive.

On this clone itself: The sample has other DNA sequences that encode this CDR3 too. The genes are TRBV10-3 and TRBJ1-1; D unresolved. V lost 2 bases to trimming and J lost 4 bases, with 5 bases between them. CDR1 is ENHRY and CDR2 is SYGVKD in the germline V gene. The CDR3 length is 12 residues. The CDR3 is CAISELGTEAFF. The CDR3 region has the DNA TGTGCCATCAGTGAGCTCGGCACTGAAGCTTTCTTT.

The chain couples TRBV19 to TRBJ2-5; TRBD1 matches at 10 bases. The CDR3 covers 15 residues. Germline trimming cut 4 bases from V and 3 bases from J; bases unmatched to any gene: 5. Germline V gives CDR1 LNHDA, CDR2 SQIVND (reference sequence). CDR3 residues: CASSTPGTGEETQYF. CDR3 coding DNA: TGTGCCAGTAGTACCCCCGGGACAGGGGAAGAGACCCAGTACTTC. Together with reference TRBV19 and TRBJ2-5, the CDR3 gives the full variable domain: DGGITQSPKYLFRKEGQNVTLSCEQNLNHDAMYWYRQDPGQGLRLIYYSQIVNDFQKGDIAEGYSVSREKKESFPLTVTSAQKNPTAFYLCASSTPGTGEETQYFGPGTRLLVL.

V usage is TRBV7-9 and J usage is TRBJ2-5; D not certain. The J call is doubtful: the DNA matches TRBJ2-7 better. The CDR3 covers 12 residues. CDR1 is SEHNR, CDR2 FQNEAQ, per germline (reference sequence). The chain's CDR3 is CASSPGGSEQYF. In DNA form, the CDR3 reads TGTGCCAGCAGCCCAGGTGGTTCCGAGCAGTACTTC.

This chain uses TRBV13 with TRBJ1-2; possible D gene TRBD1, 5 bases. Germline V CDR1 and CDR2: PRHDT, FYEKMQ (reference sequence). Between the trimmed V and J ends, which lost 0 bases and 6 bases, there was a span of 5 bases. This CDR3 spans 12 amino acids. The CDR3 DNA sequence: TGTGCCAGCAGCTTAGGAGGGGATGGCTACACCTTC. This gives the protein CASSLGGDGYTF.

The rearrangement uses TRBV30 and TRBJ2-1; 13 bases match TRBD2. This CDR3 spans 16 amino acids. V shed 5 bases, J shed 4 bases, and the junction held 8 bases outside the gene matches. Germline V gene data show CDR1 as GTSNPN and CDR2 as SVGIG (reference sequence). The DNA of the CDR3 is TGTGCCTGGGGAGATTCACTAGCGGGGGGGTACAATGAGCAGTTCTTC. This gives the protein CAWGDSLAGGYNEQFF. The full variable domain, rest sourced from reference TRBV30 and TRBJ2-1, is SQTIHQWPATLVQPVGSPLSLECTVEGTSNPNLYWYRQAAGRGLQLLFYSVGIGQISSEVPQNLSASRPQDRQFILSSKKLLLSDSGFYLCAWGDSLAGGYNEQFFGPGTRLTVL.

Comment on this clone: At the DNA level, this CDR3 is encoded by other sequences in the same sample as well. The rearrangement uses TRBV27 and TRBJ1-5; 8 nucleotides align to TRBD1. The CDR3 totals 14 residues. V lost 5 bases to trimming and J lost 2 bases; unmatched junction nucleotides: 2. Germline V CDR1 and CDR2: MNHEY, SMNVEV (reference sequence). CDR3 nucleotides: TGTGCCAGCAGTCCGGGACAGGGCAATCAGCCCCAGCATTTT. Translation gives CASSPGQGNQPQHF.

This rearrangement joins TRBV7-2 to TRBJ2-5, with D possibly being TRBD2 (5 bases). The tail of the sequence fits TRBJ2-7 better, so the J call may be wrong. Germline V gene lookup returns CDR1 SGHTA and CDR2 FQGNSA. This CDR3 has 16 amino acids. The CDR3 reads CASSLWWERGQYEQYF. Here the CDR3 DNA reads TGTGCCAGCAGCTTATGGTGGGAGCGCGGGCAGTACGAGCAGTACTTC.

The chain uses TRBV30 and TRBJ2-5, with 7 bases fitting TRBD1. The length of the CDR3 is 13 residues. Unmatched junction bases numbered 2, after V lost 3 bases and J lost 1 base. Germline CDR1 is GTSNPN and CDR2 is SVGIG (reference sequence). The CDR3 DNA sequence: TGTGCCTGGAGGCGGACAGGCCAAGAGACCCAGTACTTC. Protein sequence: CAWRRTGQETQYF. Variable domain in full (rest from reference TRBV30 and TRBJ2-5): SQTIHQWPATLVQPVGSPLSLECTVEGTSNPNLYWYRQAAGRGLQLLFYSVGIGQISSEVPQNLSASRPQDRQFILSSKKLLLSDSGFYLCAWRRTGQETQYFGPGTRLLVL.

The V gene is TRBV6-1, the J gene TRBJ2-1; perhaps TRBD2 as D (6 bases). V lost 4 bases to trimming and J lost 5 bases, with 15 bases between them. The CDR3 runs 15 residues. The germline gives CDR1 MNHNS, CDR2 SASEGT. DNA of the CDR3: TGTGCCAGCAGTGGGGACGGAGGGCCCAACAATGAGCAGTTCTTC. It translates to CASSGDGGPNNEQFF.

The chain carries TRBV6-5 and TRBJ2-1; D not resolved. V was clipped by 0 bases and J by 0 bases, with 9 bases between them. The CDR3 spans 16 residues. Germline loops: CDR1 MNHEY, CDR2 SVGAGI. The CDR3 sequence is CASSYSPFSSYNEQFF. DNA for the CDR3: TGTGCCAGCAGTTACTCACCTTTCAGCTCCTACAATGAGCAGTTCTTC.

This sequence joins TRBV7-8 and TRBJ1-3, with 9 bases matching TRBD1. Trimming removed 4 bases from V and 0 bases from J; junction bases left unmatched: 4. Germline V CDR1 and CDR2: SGHVS, FQNEAQ. The length of the CDR3 is 16 residues. The CDR3 DNA sequence: TGTGCCAGCAGCTCGGGACAGGGCCCCTCTGGAAACACCATATATTTT. Protein product: CASSSGQGPSGNTIYF.

This sequence joins TRBV5-1 and TRBJ1-2; 7 bases map to TRBD1. Germline-derived CDR1 and CDR2 are SGHRS and YFSETQ. The trim removed 4 bases at V and 4 bases at J, leaving 4 bases unmatched. The CDR3 has 13 residues. CDR3 in amino acids: CASSMGQLYGYTF. The DNA for the CDR3 is TGCGCCAGCAGCATGGGACAGCTCTATGGCTACACCTTC.

For this clone: This specimen includes other DNA sequences encoding the same CDR3. The CDR3 protein is CASSSPGQGTEAFF. CDR3 in DNA: TGTGCCAGCTCTTCCCCGGGACAGGGAACTGAAGCTTTCTTT. V is TRBV2 and J is TRBJ1-1; TRBD1 matches at 9 bases. Germline V gene sequence: CDR1 SNHLY, CDR2 FYNNEI. Trimming at V came to 8 bases and at J to 5 bases, leaving 9 bases not matched to a gene. The CDR3 is 14 residues long.

The rearrangement links TRBV5-1 to TRBJ2-4; a possible D gene is TRBD1 (5 bases). Deletions cut 0 bases from V and 2 bases from J, with 6 bases between. Germline CDR1 and CDR2: SGHRS and YFSETQ. The CDR3 sequence is 14 residues long. CDR3 in amino acids: CASSLAGTKNIQYF. The CDR3 DNA follows: TGCGCCAGCAGCTTGGCAGGGACCAAAAACATTCAGTACTTC.

V is TRBV27 and J is TRBJ2-1, with 7 positions matching TRBD1. Germline values: CDR1 MNHEY, CDR2 SMNVEV (reference sequence). This CDR3 spans 14 amino acids. V lost 3 bases and J lost 2; bases outside the gene matches: 1. CDR3 sequence (DNA): TGTGCCAGCAGTTTTGGGACAGCCTACAATGAGCAGTTCTTC. Residues: CASSFGTAYNEQFF.

This chain uses TRBV5-4 with TRBJ1-2; D may be TRBD1 (6 bases). In germline, CDR1 is SGHNT, CDR2 YYREEE (reference sequence). V was shortened by 3 bases and J by 4 bases, with 16 bases between the two germline ends. The CDR3 loop spans 15 amino acids. The CDR3 DNA reads as TGTGCCAGCAGCTATGGGACCACAGGGACCTATGGCTACACCTTC. It specifies CASSYGTTGTYGYTF.

The chain recombines TRBV19 with TRBJ1-2; D possibly corresponds to TRBD1 (6 bases). Germline lookup yields CDR1 LNHDA and CDR2 SQIVND (reference sequence). CDR3 length equals 13 residues. The V end lost 3 bases, the J end lost 2 bases, and 7 bases lay between the germline ends. The CDR3 protein is CASSITGNYGYTF. Here the CDR3 DNA reads TGTGCCAGTAGTATTACAGGGAACTATGGCTACACCTTC.

This chain uses TRBV14 with TRBJ1-1, with 11 positions matching TRBD1. CDR1 is SGHDN, CDR2 FVKESK, per germline. V was pared by 1 base and J by 3 bases, with 4 bases of the junction left unmatched. The CDR3 runs to 16 residues. CDR3 region: CASSQVTGQGDTEAFF. DNA of the CDR3: TGTGCCAGCAGCCAAGTAACGGGACAGGGGGACACTGAAGCTTTCTTT.

This sequence joins TRBV7-9 and TRBJ2-2; TRBD1 matches at 8 bases. Germline loops: CDR1 SEHNR, CDR2 FQNEAQ (reference sequence). Trimming took 7 bases from V and 6 from J; bases not matched to a gene: 10. The CDR3 runs to 15 residues. As DNA, the CDR3 is TGTGCCAGCAAGGAGGACAGGGAAGTGTCCGGGGAGCTGTTTTTT. Its protein product is CASKEDREVSGELFF.

J is TRBJ1-5 and V is TRBV7-2; 10 nucleotides align to TRBD1. CDR1 is SGHTA and CDR2 is FQGNSA in the germline V gene. J was trimmed by 5 bases and V by 5 bases; bases with no gene match: 3. There are 14 residues in the CDR3. As DNA, the CDR3 is TGTGCCAGCAGCCCCGGGACAGGGGATCAGCCCCAGCATTTT. Protein sequence: CASSPGTGDQPQHF.

The rearrangement joins TRBV5-1 to TRBJ2-7; 8 bases agree with TRBD2. The germline gives CDR1 SGHRS, CDR2 YFSETQ. Trimming removed 4 bases from V and 1 base from J; junction bases left unmatched: 4. This CDR3 has 14 residues. CDR3 coding DNA: TGCGCCAGCAGCACTACTAGCGGATCCTACGAGCAGTACTTC. Its translation: CASSTTSGSYEQYF.

V gene TRBV4-1 combines with J gene TRBJ2-1; 13 bases are a match to TRBD2. Germline-derived CDR1 and CDR2 are MGHRA and YSYEKL. The length of the CDR3 is 17 residues. V was pared by 6 bases and J by 7 bases, with 12 bases of the junction left unmatched. The CDR3 DNA reads TGCGCCAGCAGACCTACACAACTAGCGGGAGGGAAGAATGAGCAGTTCTTC. Protein product: CASRPTQLAGGKNEQFF.

This chain uses TRBV6-5 with TRBJ1-2; 10 bases are a match to TRBD1. The CDR3 is 13 residues long. Germline CDR1 reads MNHEY; CDR2 reads SVGAGI. J lost 8 bases, V lost 5 bases, and 5 bases had no gene match. The CDR3 region is CASSTGTGDGYTF. The DNA of the CDR3 is TGTGCCAGCAGTACCGGGACAGGGGACGGCTACACCTTC.

The chain carries TRBV9 and TRBJ2-1; 9 nucleotides agree with TRBD2. Trimming cost V 2 bases and J 4 bases; bases outside gene matches: 4. Germline CDR1 reads SGDLS; CDR2 reads YYNGEE. The CDR3 has 15 residues. The CDR3 DNA reads as TGTGCCAGCAGCGTCCCTAGCGGGGAATACAATGAGCAGTTCTTC. The encoded protein is CASSVPSGEYNEQFF. Full variable domain (outside the CDR3, taken from reference TRBV9 and TRBJ2-1): DSGVTQTPKHLITATGQRVTLRCSPRSGDLSVYWYQQSLDQGLQFLIQYYNGEERAKGNILERFSAQQFPDLHSELNLSSLELGDSALYFCASSVPSGEYNEQFFGPGTRLTVL.

This chain connects TRBV9 to TRBJ2-2; 12 bases are a match to TRBD2. The CDR3 is 18 residues long. With 0 bases clipped from V and 7 bases from J, the junction kept 10 bases outside the gene matches. Looked up from germline, CDR1 is SGDLS and CDR2 is YYNGEE. The CDR3 protein is CASSVESSGGARGGELFF. In DNA form, the CDR3 reads TGTGCCAGCAGCGTAGAGTCTAGCGGGGGGGCCCGCGGCGGGGAGCTGTTTTTT. Combining the CDR3 with reference TRBV9 and TRBJ2-2 gives the whole variable domain DSGVTQTPKHLITATGQRVTLRCSPRSGDLSVYWYQQSLDQGLQFLIQYYNGEERAKGNILERFSAQQFPDLHSELNLSSLELGDSALYFCASSVESSGGARGGELFFGEGSRLTVL.

V and J are TRBV30 and TRBJ1-1; D gene uncertain. V lost 1 base to trimming and J lost 6 bases, with 12 bases between them. Germline V CDR1 and CDR2: GTSNPN, SVGIG (reference sequence). The CDR3 loop spans 13 amino acids. CDR3 sequence (DNA): TGTGCCTGGAGTGCGAAGGAGCTCGCTGAAGCTTTCTTT. This translates into CAWSAKELAEAFF. Based on the CDR3 plus reference TRBV30 and TRBJ1-1, the full variable domain is SQTIHQWPATLVQPVGSPLSLECTVEGTSNPNLYWYRQAAGRGLQLLFYSVGIGQISSEVPQNLSASRPQDRQFILSSKKLLLSDSGFYLCAWSAKELAEAFFGQGTRLTVV.